A single sample is the source of the 2 T cell receptor beta chains below, sequenced in a study of cytomegalovirus exposure and HLA in healthy donors. Only in-frame clones appear in the TCRdb table, and some are missing; sequencing was by immunoSEQ multiplex PCR. This table has under 150,000 clones, around nine tenths appearing once. Sequencing was carried out using PBMCs. These receptors were taken from a man aged 18 to 35 in good health and CMV-seropositive.

This clone was recorded only once. This chain links TRBV7-2 with TRBJ2-7; 10 nucleotides agree with TRBD2. This CDR3 contains 14 residues. Unmatched junction bases numbered 2, after V lost 4 bases and J lost 2 bases. Germline CDR1 is SGHTA and CDR2 is FQGNSA. CDR3: CASSYSGGAYEQYF. CDR3 bases: TGTGCCAGCAGCTACAGCGGGGGGGCCTACGAGCAGTACTTC.

This sequence joins TRBV11-3 and TRBJ2-2, with a possible D match to TRBD2 (5 bases). Trimming removed 1 base from V and 7 bases from J, with 13 bases in between. The CDR3 covers 15 residues. Germline assignment: CDR1 SGHNT and CDR2 YENEEA. CDR3 loop: CASSLGGQDHGELFF. DNA for the CDR3: TGTGCCAGCAGCTTAGGCGGGCAGGATCACGGGGAGCTGTTTTTT. Supplemented by reference TRBV11-3 and TRBJ2-2, the full variable domain reads EAGVVQSPRYKIIEKKQPVAFWCNPISGHNTLYWYLQNLGQGPELLIRYENEEAVDDSQLPKDRFSAERLKGVDSTLKIQPAELGDSAVYLCASSLGGQDHGELFFGEGSRLTVL.